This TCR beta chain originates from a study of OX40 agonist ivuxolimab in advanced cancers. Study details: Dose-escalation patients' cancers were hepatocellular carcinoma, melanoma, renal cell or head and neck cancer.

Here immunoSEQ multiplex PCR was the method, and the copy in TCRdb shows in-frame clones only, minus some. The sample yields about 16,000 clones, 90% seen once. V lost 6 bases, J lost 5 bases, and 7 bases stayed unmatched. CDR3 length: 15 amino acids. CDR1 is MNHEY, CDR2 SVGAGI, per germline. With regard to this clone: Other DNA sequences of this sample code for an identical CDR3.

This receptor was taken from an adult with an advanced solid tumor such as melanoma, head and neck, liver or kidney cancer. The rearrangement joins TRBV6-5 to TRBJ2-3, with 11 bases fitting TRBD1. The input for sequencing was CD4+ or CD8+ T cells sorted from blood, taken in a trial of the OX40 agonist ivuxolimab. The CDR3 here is CASRQWTGGVDTQYF. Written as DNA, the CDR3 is TGTGCCAGCAGGCAATGGACAGGGGGCGTAGATACGCAGTATTTT.